This T cell receptor beta chain derives from a study of CD8 T cells in ankylosing spondylitis. Study conclusions and caveats: Peripheral blood samples showed relatively rare disease-linked clones, and these clones were CD8+.

V lost 0 bases and J lost 4; bases outside the gene matches: 3. The CDR3 spans 16 residues. The germline CDR1 and CDR2 sequences are SGDLS and YYNGEE. TCRdb used MiXCR to reprocess the 5' RACE reads, holding one entry per CDR3 protein. The sample lists more than 5,500 distinct CDR3 sequences, around 2.8% occurring once. This clonotype is labeled medium-sized. Its antigen is undetermined. This chain connects TRBV9 to TRBJ2-1; TRBD2 matches 11 bases. The clonotype originates from a female donor with ankylosing spondylitis or in good health (not recorded which). Sequenced input: blood, either unsorted or a sorted T cell fraction (not recorded which). The CDR3 is CASSVALAGGYNEQFF. The CDR3 DNA sequence: TGTGCCAGCAGCGTAGCCCTAGCGGGGGGTTACAATGAGCAGTTCTTC.